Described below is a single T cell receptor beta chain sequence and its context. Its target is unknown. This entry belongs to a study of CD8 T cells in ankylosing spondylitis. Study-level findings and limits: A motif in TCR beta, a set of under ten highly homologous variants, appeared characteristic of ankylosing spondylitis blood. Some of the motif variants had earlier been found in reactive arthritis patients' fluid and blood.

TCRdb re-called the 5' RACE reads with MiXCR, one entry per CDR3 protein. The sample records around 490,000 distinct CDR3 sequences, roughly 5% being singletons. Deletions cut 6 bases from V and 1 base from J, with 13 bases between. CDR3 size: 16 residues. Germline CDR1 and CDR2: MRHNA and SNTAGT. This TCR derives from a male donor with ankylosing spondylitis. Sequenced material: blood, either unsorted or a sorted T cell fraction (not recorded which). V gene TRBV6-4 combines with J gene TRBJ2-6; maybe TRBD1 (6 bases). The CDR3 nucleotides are TGTGCCAGCAGCGTACAGGGATGGTCTGGGGCCAACGTCCTGACTTTC. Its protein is CASSVQGWSGANVLTF.